The rows below give T cell receptor beta chains drawn from one sample of a study of T cells after yellow fever vaccination. TCRdb recomputed calls from the 5' RACE reads with MiXCR, one row per CDR3 protein. The repertoire holds hundreds of thousands of distinct CDR3 sequences, with less than 20% as singletons. The input for sequencing was PBMCs, taken more than 4 days after the first yellow fever vaccination. The receptor source for this set is a man between 18 and 29 years old who received the YFV17D yellow fever vaccine. CDR3s include the opening cysteine and the closing phenylalanine or tryptophan. A D gene is named only where the DNA matches it firmly. Size values are once, few and many counts, or a class for expanded clones, and some rows have none.

>TRBJ2-5|TRBV3-1|TRBD1|.
CASSQAGTGFIETQYF
TGTGCCAGCAGCCAAGCAGGGACAGGGTTTATAGAGACCCAGTACTTC
>TRBJ2-7|TRBV19|TRBD2|few
CASSTRGGLSYEQYF
TGTGCCAGTAGTACCCGGGGGGGCCTCTCCTACGAGCAGTACTTC
>TRBJ1-2|TRBV9|TRBD1|.
CASSGGQGDYGYTF
TGTGCCAGCAGCGGTGGACAGGGTGACTATGGCTACACCTTC
>TRBJ2-1|TRBV4-1|.|.
CASSQFPSGHSRGASYNEQFF
TGCGCCAGCAGCCAATTTCCATCGGGACACTCGAGAGGGGCCTCCTACAATGAGCAGTTCTTC
>TRBJ1-1|TRBV20-1|.|.
CSARAQLGTEAFF
TGCAGTGCTAGAGCTCAGCTGGGCACTGAAGCTTTCTTT
>TRBJ2-7|TRBV21-1|.|.
CASSKSPGLSYEQYF
TGTGCCAGCAGCAAGAGTCCCGGACTGTCCTACGAGCAGTACTTC
>TRBJ2-7|TRBV29-1|TRBD2|many
CSVMTSGVSYEQYF
TGCAGCGTAATGACTAGCGGGGTATCCTACGAGCAGTACTTC
>TRBJ2-3|TRBV27|TRBD2|many
CASSSPWTSGGGYTQYF
TGTGCCAGCAGTTCCCCTTGGACTAGCGGGGGGGGTTATACGCAGTATTTT
>TRBJ2-5|TRBV5-1|TRBD1|.
CASSRRRTGKQETQYF
TGCGCCAGCAGCCGGCGGAGGACAGGAAAGCAAGAGACCCAGTACTTC
>TRBJ2-1|TRBV12-3/TRBV12-4|TRBD2|few
CASSLGRLAGGSSYNEQFF
TGTGCCAGCAGTTTGGGGCGGCTAGCGGGGGGAAGCTCCTACAATGAGCAGTTCTTC
>TRBJ1-5|TRBV4-3|.|.
CASSRDHRAHYAQHF
TGCGCCAGCAGCAGGGACCACAGGGCCCACTACGCCCAGCATTTT
>TRBJ2-5|TRBV7-9|TRBD2|.
CASSQLPGTRRETQYF
TGTGCCAGCAGCCAACTCCCGGGGACTAGACGGGAGACCCAGTACTTC
>TRBJ1-1|TRBV5-8|TRBD1|.
CASSTPRQGAAEAFF
TGTGCCAGCAGCACACCTCGACAGGGTGCGGCTGAAGCTTTCTTT
>TRBJ1-2|TRBV27|TRBD1|.
CASSFSSGQGGGYTF
TGTGCCAGCAGTTTCTCGTCGGGACAGGGCGGTGGCTACACCTTC